This T cell receptor (beta chain) comes out of a study of radiotherapy plus CTLA-4 blockade in lung cancer. Study background: Around 19% of enrolled patients responded objectively, and more than 30% had disease control.

Focal radiation plus CTLA-4 blockade with ipilimumab was administered to patients who had chemo-refractory metastatic non-small-cell lung cancer. The germline CDR1 and CDR2 sequences are MNHNS and SASEGT. Deletions cut 0 bases from V and 5 bases from J, with 8 bases between. This CDR3 has 14 residues. Regarding the study as a whole: Early blood T cell clone dynamics reportedly forecast response best, with interferon-beta. TCR clones of tumor origin grew in blood after radiotherapy plus ipilimumab.

This clone was picked up a small number of times. The antigen remains unidentified. Sequencing used immunoSEQ multiplex PCR; TCRdb keeps in-frame clones, though not all of them. The profile shows tens of thousands of clones, less than 90% of them singletons. The material sequenced was peripheral blood, taken from a patient treated with radiotherapy plus ipilimumab. The receptor comes from a human donor with non-small cell lung cancer who had stable disease on radiotherapy plus ipilimumab. This chain uses TRBV6-1 with TRBJ1-5; no reliable D call. CDR3 sequence reads: CASSEAQPYQPQHF. CDR3 in DNA: TGTGCCAGCAGTGAAGCCCAGCCTTATCAGCCCCAGCATTTT.